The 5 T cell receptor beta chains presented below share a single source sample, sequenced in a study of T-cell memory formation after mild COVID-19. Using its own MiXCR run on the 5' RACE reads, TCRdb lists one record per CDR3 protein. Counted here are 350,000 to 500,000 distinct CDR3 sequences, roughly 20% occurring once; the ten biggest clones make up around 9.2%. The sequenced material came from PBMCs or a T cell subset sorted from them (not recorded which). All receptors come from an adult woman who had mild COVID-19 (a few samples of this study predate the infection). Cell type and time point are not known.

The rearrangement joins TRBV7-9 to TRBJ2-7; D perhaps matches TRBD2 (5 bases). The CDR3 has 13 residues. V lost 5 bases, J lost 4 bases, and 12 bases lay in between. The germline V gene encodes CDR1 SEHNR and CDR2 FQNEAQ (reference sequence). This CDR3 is CASSGSGPYEQYF. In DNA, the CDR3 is TGTGCCAGCAGCGGGAGCGGCCCTTACGAGCAGTACTTC. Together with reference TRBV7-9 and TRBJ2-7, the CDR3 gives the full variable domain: DTGVSQNPRHKITKRGQNVTFRCDPISEHNRLYWYRQTLGQGPEFLTYFQNEAQLEKSRLLSDRFSAERPKGSFSTLEIQRTEQGDSAMYLCASSGSGPYEQYFGPGTRLTVT.

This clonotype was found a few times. CDR3 loop: CASRWLSGNEQFF. The CDR3 coding sequence is TGTGCCAGCCGATGGCTCAGTGGCAATGAGCAGTTCTTC. V usage is TRBV7-8 and J usage is TRBJ2-1; D remains ambiguous. Germline V gives CDR1 SGHVS, CDR2 FQNEAQ. Trimming removed 8 bases at V and 6 bases at J, with 14 bases between. The CDR3 loop spans 13 amino acids.

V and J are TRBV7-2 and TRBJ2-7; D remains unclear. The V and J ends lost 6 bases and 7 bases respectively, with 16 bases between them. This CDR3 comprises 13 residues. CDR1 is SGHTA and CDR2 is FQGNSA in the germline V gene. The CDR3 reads CASSPPGPREQYF. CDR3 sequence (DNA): TGTGCCAGCAGTCCACCCGGGCCGAGGGAGCAGTACTTC.

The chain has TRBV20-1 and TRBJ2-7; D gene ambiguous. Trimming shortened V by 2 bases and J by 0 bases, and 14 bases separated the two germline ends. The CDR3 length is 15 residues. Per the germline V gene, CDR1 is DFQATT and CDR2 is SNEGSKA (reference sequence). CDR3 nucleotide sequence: TGCAGTGCTAGAAATCTGGACGGCAGCTCCTACGAGCAGTACTTC. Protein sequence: CSARNLDGSSYEQYF.

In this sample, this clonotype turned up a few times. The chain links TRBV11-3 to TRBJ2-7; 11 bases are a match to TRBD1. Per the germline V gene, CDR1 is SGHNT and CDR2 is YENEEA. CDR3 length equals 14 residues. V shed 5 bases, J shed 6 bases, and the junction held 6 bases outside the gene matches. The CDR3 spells CASSVPDRGREQYF. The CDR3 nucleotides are TGTGCCAGCAGCGTACCGGACAGGGGGCGCGAGCAGTACTTC.